This T cell receptor (beta chain) was observed in a study of T cells in Graves' hyperthyroidism and ophthalmopathy. Regions amplified from RNA transcripts were the TCR beta CDR3 regions. HTBI primers were employed in a first-round RT-PCR of the TCR CDR3. TCRdb ran MiXCR on the multiplex PCR reads and lists one entry per CDR3 protein. The table lists a few hundred thousand distinct CDR3 sequences, around 16% of them singletons, with approximately 7% in the top ten. Per germline, CDR1 SGHAT and CDR2 FQNNGV. CDR3 length: 16 amino acids. Trimming cost V 3 bases and J 8 bases, with 17 bases left between them.

The J gene is TRBJ1-6, the V gene TRBV11-2, with D unclear. The TCR comes from a young woman with Graves' hyperthyroidism. Material: blood. The CDR3 sequence: CASSFGTTPTDSPLHF. DNA for the CDR3: TGTGCCAGCAGCTTCGGTACAACCCCTACGGATTCACCCCTCCACTTT.